This is a list of T cell receptor beta chains from one sample in a study of glioma-infiltrating T cells after dendritic cell vaccination. The method was immunoSEQ multiplex PCR; TCRdb's version includes in-frame clones alone and lacks a portion of them. The repertoire holds roughly 60,000 clones, with 86% as singletons. The sequenced sample was blood, obtained after dendritic cell vaccination. The receptors stem from a human donor with glioblastoma. The CDR3 runs from the conserved cysteine through the conserved F or W. D genes are given only for firm matches. The listing skips clone size in some rows; elsewhere it reads once, few, many or a size class.

size	J	D	V	CDR3	DNA
-	TRBJ2-7	-	TRBV30	CAWSTSLRVGEQYF	TGTGCCTGGAGTACGAGCCTACGGGTCGGCGAGCAGTACTTC
-	TRBJ1-5	TRBD1	TRBV6-5	CASSRDRVQPQHF	TGTGCCAGCAGTAGGGACAGGGTTCAGCCCCAGCATTTT
-	TRBJ2-5	TRBD1	TRBV19	CASSTWTGGRETQYF	TGTGCCAGTAGTACCTGGACAGGGGGCAGAGAGACCCAGTACTTC
-	TRBJ1-1	-	TRBV11-2	CASSSNRGILNTEAFF	TGTGCCAGCAGCTCCAATAGAGGGATCCTGAACACTGAAGCTTTCTTT
few	TRBJ2-7	TRBD2	TRBV6-5	CASSYSGLAGSYEQYF	TGTGCCAGCAGTTACTCGGGGCTAGCGGGATCCTACGAGCAGTACTTC
-	TRBJ1-1	-	TRBV6-5	CASSYMGGAFF	TGTGCCAGCAGTTACATGGGGGGGGCTTTCTTT
-	TRBJ2-7	TRBD2	TRBV19	CASSGIAGRGEQYF	TGTGCCAGTAGTGGCATAGCGGGGAGGGGCGAGCAGTACTTC
once	TRBJ1-1	-	TRBV18	CASSLQGNTEAFF	TGTGCCAGCTCTCTACAGGGAAACACTGAAGCTTTCTTT
-	TRBJ2-5	TRBD2	TRBV4-2	CASSQSGTSKETQYF	TGTGCCAGCAGCCAGTCCGGGACTAGTAAAGAGACCCAGTACTTC
-	TRBJ1-3	-	TRBV7-2	CASSLGTGRGNTIYF	TGTGCCAGCAGCTTAGGGACCGGGAGGGGAAACACCATATATTTT
-	TRBJ1-6	TRBD1	TRBV11-2	CASSAYRGGSPLHF	TGTGCCAGCAGCGCTTACAGGGGAGGTTCACCCCTCCACTTT
-	TRBJ2-7	-	TRBV5-4	CASSSGGPSSYEQYF	TGTGCCAGCAGCTCGGGGGGCCCAAGCTCCTACGAGCAGTACTTC
-	TRBJ2-2	TRBD2	TRBV2	CASSGRLAGVNTGELFF	TGTGCCAGCAGTGGTAGGCTAGCGGGAGTCAACACCGGGGAGCTGTTTTTT
once	TRBJ1-5	-	TRBV27	CASSSGQKNNQPQHF	TGTGCCAGCAGTTCAGGACAAAAAAACAATCAGCCCCAGCATTTT
-	TRBJ2-7	-	TRBV27	CASSPSGASYEQYF	TGTGCCAGCAGTCCAAGTGGGGCCTCCTACGAGCAGTACTTC
-	TRBJ1-3	TRBD1	TRBV4-3	CASSQGTGGLSGNTIYF	TGCGCCAGCAGCCAGGGGACAGGGGGACTCTCTGGAAACACCATATATTTT
-	TRBJ2-5	TRBD1	TRBV25-1	CASSFGQGAFAETQYF	TGTGCCAGCAGTTTTGGACAGGGGGCTTTTGCGGAGACCCAGTACTTC
-	TRBJ1-6	-	TRBV7-9	CASSLVGDYNSPLHF	TGTGCCAGCAGCTTAGTCGGGGATTATAATTCACCCCTCCACTTT
-	TRBJ2-1	TRBD1	TRBV19	CASSGTGGNEQFF	TGTGCCAGTAGCGGGACAGGGGGTAATGAGCAGTTCTTC
few	TRBJ1-1	-	TRBV27	CASSITGKNTEAFF	TGTGCCAGCAGTATCACAGGGAAGAACACTGAAGCTTTCTTT
-	TRBJ1-6	TRBD1	TRBV28	CASSSGQANSPLHF	TGTGCCAGCAGTTCGGGACAGGCGAATTCACCCCTCCACTTT
-	TRBJ2-7	TRBD2	TRBV27	CASSDALRGEYEQYF	TGTGCCAGCAGTGACGCCTTGCGGGGGGAATACGAGCAGTACTTC
-	TRBJ2-7	-	TRBV30	CAWSVLYEQYF	TGTGCCTGGAGTGTACTTTACGAGCAGTACTTC
-	TRBJ1-1	TRBD1	TRBV2	CASRPGQDTEAFF	TGTGCCAGCAGACCGGGACAGGACACTGAAGCTTTCTTT
-	TRBJ2-3	TRBD2	TRBV6-5	CASSYSAGLLGYF	TGTGCCAGCAGTTACTCAGCGGGACTACTGGGGTATTTT
-	TRBJ1-5	TRBD1	TRBV7-2	CASSLQGQANQPQHF	TGTGCCAGCAGCTTACAGGGACAGGCTAATCAGCCCCAGCATTTT
-	TRBJ1-1	-	TRBV9	CASSVRGTEAFF	TGTGCCAGCAGCGTTCGGGGGACTGAAGCTTTCTTT
-	TRBJ1-4	TRBD1	TRBV11-2	CASSLATGTNGKLFF	TGTGCCAGCAGCTTAGCGACAGGGACAAATGGAAAACTGTTTTTT
once	TRBJ2-5	-	TRBV5-1	CASSLSVVEETQYF	TGCGCCAGCAGCTTATCTGTAGTGGAAGAGACCCAGTACTTC
-	TRBJ1-1	TRBD1	TRBV5-4	CASSLGTTGTPRAFF	TGTGCCAGCAGCTTGGGGACGACAGGGACCCCGCGTGCTTTTTTT
-	TRBJ2-7	-	TRBV7-9	CASSLDSSYEQYF	TGTGCCAGCAGCTTGGACAGCTCCTACGAGCAGTACTTC
-	TRBJ2-1	-	TRBV11-1	CASSVRDNSYNEQFF	TGTGCCAGCAGCGTCCGGGACAACTCCTACAATGAGCAGTTCTTC
-	TRBJ2-3	TRBD2	TRBV7-8	CASSPRERGDTQYF	TGTGCCAGCAGCCCCCGTGAGCGGGGAGATACGCAGTATTTT
-	TRBJ2-7	-	TRBV15	CATSARSRGSYEQYF	TGTGCCACCAGCGCCCGGTCCCGAGGGTCCTACGAGCAGTACTTC
-	TRBJ1-3	-	TRBV18	CASSPPENRNTIYF	TGTGCCAGCTCACCACCGGAGAACCGAAACACCATATATTTT
-	TRBJ2-1	-	TRBV12-5	CASGLVGSLEQFF	TGTGCTAGTGGTTTGGTGGGCTCCCTGGAGCAGTTCTTC
-	TRBJ2-3	TRBD2	TRBV11-3	CASSSKFGLAGTTDTQYF	TGTGCCAGCAGCTCCAAGTTTGGACTAGCGGGAACCACAGATACGCAGTATTTT
-	TRBJ2-7	-	TRBV5-1	CASSLDRGSEQYF	TGCGCCAGCAGCTTGGACCGGGGTAGTGAGCAGTACTTC
-	TRBJ2-5	-	TRBV5-4	CASRYSGVYQETQYF	TGTGCCAGCAGATACTCAGGGGTTTACCAAGAGACCCAGTACTTC
-	TRBJ1-3	-	TRBV5-1	CASSLAGRGAGNTIYF	TGCGCCAGCAGCTTGGCCGGCAGGGGAGCTGGAAACACCATATATTTT
-	TRBJ2-5	TRBD2	TRBV30	CACHHTGLAGGFWETQYF	TGTGCCTGTCATCACACCGGGCTAGCGGGGGGATTCTGGGAGACCCAGTACTTC
medium-sized	TRBJ2-1	TRBD2	TRBV19	CASTVAGGYNEQFF	TGTGCCAGTACCGTTGCGGGGGGCTACAATGAGCAGTTCTTC
once	TRBJ2-7	-	TRBV29-1	CSVEDGGTYEQYF	TGCAGCGTTGAAGATGGGGGGACCTACGAGCAGTACTTC
-	TRBJ2-2	-	TRBV5-4	CASSSADRTRNTGELFF	TGTGCCAGCAGCTCAGCTGACAGGACTCGAAACACCGGGGAGCTGTTTTTT
-	TRBJ2-3	-	TRBV11-2	CASSLARSTDTQYF	TGTGCCAGCAGCTTAGCACGGAGCACAGATACGCAGTATTTT
-	TRBJ1-2	-	TRBV6-5	CASTDGGHGYTF	TGTGCCAGCACCGACGGAGGGCACGGCTACACCTTC
-	TRBJ1-5	TRBD1	TRBV6-6	CASSFGTGESQPQHF	TGTGCCAGCAGTTTCGGGACAGGGGAGAGTCAGCCCCAGCATTTT
-	TRBJ2-6	TRBD1	TRBV19	CASSSGRQGRTSGANVLTF	TGTGCCAGTAGTTCCGGAAGACAGGGCCGGACCTCTGGGGCCAACGTCCTGACTTTC
-	TRBJ2-5	-	TRBV19	CASSSDTQETQYF	TGTGCCAGTAGTTCGGACACACAAGAGACCCAGTACTTC
-	TRBJ1-1	TRBD1	TRBV18	CASSLLSDREHTEAFF	TGTGCCAGCTCACTCTTATCGGACAGGGAGCACACTGAAGCTTTCTTT
once	TRBJ1-2	-	TRBV5-5	CASSLNSGTYGYTF	TGTGCCAGCAGCTTAAACTCAGGGACTTATGGCTACACCTTC
-	TRBJ1-3	-	TRBV7-2	CASSLLSQGRIIYF	TGTGCCAGCAGCTTATTGTCCCAAGGGAGAATCATATATTTT
once	TRBJ2-5	-	TRBV14	CASSFKRNEETQYF	TGTGCCAGCAGCTTCAAGAGGAACGAAGAGACCCAGTACTTC
-	TRBJ1-2	TRBD1	TRBV4-3	CASSHPRTGLNYGYTF	TGCGCCAGCAGCCACCCAAGGACAGGACTTAACTATGGCTACACCTTC
-	TRBJ2-3	TRBD2	TRBV6-5	CASRGTSLGDTQYF	TGTGCCAGCAGGGGGACTAGCCTTGGAGATACGCAGTATTTT